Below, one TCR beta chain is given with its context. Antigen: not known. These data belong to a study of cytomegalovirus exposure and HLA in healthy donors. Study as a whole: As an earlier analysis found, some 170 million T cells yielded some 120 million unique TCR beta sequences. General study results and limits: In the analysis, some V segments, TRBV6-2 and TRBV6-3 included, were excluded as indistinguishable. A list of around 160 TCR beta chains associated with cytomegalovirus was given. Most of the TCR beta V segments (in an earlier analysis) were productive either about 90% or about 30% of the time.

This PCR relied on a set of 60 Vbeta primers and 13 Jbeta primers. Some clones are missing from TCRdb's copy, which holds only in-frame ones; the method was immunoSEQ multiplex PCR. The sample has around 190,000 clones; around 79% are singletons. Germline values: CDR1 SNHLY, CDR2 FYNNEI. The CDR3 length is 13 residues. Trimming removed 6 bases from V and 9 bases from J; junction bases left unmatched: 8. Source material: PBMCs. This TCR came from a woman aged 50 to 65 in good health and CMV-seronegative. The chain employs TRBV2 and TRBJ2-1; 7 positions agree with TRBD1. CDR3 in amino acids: CASRDRLESEQFF. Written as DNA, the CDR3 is TGTGCCAGCAGGGACAGGCTAGAGAGTGAGCAGTTCTTC. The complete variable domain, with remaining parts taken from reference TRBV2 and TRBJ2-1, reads EPEVTQTPSHQVTQMGQEVILRCVPISNHLYFYWYRQILGQKVEFLVSFYNNEISEKSEIFDDQFSVERPDGSNFTLKIRSTKLEDSAMYFCASRDRLESEQFFGPGTRLTVL.